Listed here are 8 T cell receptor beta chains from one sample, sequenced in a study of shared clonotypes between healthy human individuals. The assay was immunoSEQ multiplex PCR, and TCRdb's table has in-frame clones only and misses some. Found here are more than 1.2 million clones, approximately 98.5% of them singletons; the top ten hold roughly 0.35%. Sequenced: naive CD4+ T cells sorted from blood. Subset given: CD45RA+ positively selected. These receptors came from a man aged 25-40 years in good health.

The CDR3 protein is CASSKGQHMNTEAFF. Here the CDR3 DNA reads TGTGCCAGCAGTAAGGGACAGCACATGAACACTGAAGCTTTCTTT. V is TRBV2 and J is TRBJ1-1, with 7 bases fitting TRBD1. The V gene's germline CDR1 is SNHLY and CDR2 FYNNEI. With V trimmed by 5 bases and J by 0 bases, 6 bases remained unmatched. The CDR3 is made up of 15 amino acids.

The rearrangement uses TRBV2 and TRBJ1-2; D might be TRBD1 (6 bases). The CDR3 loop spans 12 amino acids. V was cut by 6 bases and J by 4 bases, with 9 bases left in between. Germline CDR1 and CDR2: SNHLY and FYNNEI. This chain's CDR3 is CASRRTVYGYTF. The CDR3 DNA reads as TGTGCCAGCAGGAGGACAGTCTATGGCTACACCTTC. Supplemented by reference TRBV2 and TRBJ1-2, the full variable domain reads EPEVTQTPSHQVTQMGQEVILRCVPISNHLYFYWYRQILGQKVEFLVSFYNNEISEKSEIFDDQFSVERPDGSNFTLKIRSTKLEDSAMYFCASRRTVYGYTFGSGTRLTVV.

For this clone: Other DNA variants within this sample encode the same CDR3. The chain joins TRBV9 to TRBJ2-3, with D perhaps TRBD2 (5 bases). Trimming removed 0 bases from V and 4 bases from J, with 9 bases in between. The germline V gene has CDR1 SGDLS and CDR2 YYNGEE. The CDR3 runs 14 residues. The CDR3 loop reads CASSVASRADTQYF. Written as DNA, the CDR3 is TGTGCCAGCAGCGTAGCTTCGAGGGCAGATACGCAGTATTTT.

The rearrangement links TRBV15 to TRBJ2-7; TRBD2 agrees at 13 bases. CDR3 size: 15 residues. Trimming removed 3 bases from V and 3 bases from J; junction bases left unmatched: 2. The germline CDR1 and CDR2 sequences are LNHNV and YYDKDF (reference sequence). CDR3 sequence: CATSRGTSGDYEQYF. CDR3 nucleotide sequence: TGTGCCACCAGCAGGGGGACTAGCGGGGACTACGAGCAGTACTTC.

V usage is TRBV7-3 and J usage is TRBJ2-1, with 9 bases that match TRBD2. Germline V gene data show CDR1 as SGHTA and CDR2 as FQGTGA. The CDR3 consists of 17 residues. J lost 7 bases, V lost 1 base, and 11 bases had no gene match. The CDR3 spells CASSLIGGRASGNEQFF. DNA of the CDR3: TGTGCCAGCAGCTTAATCGGCGGGAGGGCCTCGGGGAATGAGCAGTTCTTC.

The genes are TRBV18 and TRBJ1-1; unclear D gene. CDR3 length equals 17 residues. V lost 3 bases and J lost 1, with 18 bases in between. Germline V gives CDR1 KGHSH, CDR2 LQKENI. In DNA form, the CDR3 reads TGTGCCAGCTCACCTTGGGGAACAAAATTTTCGAACACTGAAGCTTTCTTT. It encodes CASSPWGTKFSNTEAFF. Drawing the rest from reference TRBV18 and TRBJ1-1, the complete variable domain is NAGVMQNPRHLVRRRGQEARLRCSPMKGHSHVYWYRQLPEEGLKFMVYLQKENIIDESGMPKERFSAEFPKEGPSILRIQQVVRGDSAAYFCASSPWGTKFSNTEAFFGQGTRLTVV.

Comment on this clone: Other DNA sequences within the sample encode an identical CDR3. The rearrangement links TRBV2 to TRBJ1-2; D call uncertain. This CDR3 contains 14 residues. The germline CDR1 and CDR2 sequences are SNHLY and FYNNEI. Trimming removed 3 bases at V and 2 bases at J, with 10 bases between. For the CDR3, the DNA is TGTGCCAGCAGTGAGGTAGGATCCAACTATGGCTACACCTTC. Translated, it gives CASSEVGSNYGYTF.

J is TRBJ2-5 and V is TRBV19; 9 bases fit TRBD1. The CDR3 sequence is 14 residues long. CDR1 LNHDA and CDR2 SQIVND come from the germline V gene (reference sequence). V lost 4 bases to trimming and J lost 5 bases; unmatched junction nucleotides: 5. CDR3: CASSRQGGVETQYF. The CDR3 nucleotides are TGTGCCAGTAGTAGACAGGGGGGGGTGGAGACCCAGTACTTC.